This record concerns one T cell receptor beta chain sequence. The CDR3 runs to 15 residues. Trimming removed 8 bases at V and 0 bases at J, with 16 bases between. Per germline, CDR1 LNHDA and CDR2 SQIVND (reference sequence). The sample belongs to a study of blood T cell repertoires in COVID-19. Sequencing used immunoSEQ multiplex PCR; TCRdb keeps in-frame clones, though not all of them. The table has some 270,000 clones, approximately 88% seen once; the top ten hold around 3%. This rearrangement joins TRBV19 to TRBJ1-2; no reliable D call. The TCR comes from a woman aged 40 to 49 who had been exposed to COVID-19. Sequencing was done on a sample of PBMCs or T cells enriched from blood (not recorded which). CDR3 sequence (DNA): TGTGCCAGTGAGGCTCGGGTCACTGCTAACTATGGCTACACCTTC. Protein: CASEARVTANYGYTF. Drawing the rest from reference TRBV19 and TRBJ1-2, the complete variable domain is DGGITQSPKYLFRKEGQNVTLSCEQNLNHDAMYWYRQDPGQGLRLIYYSQIVNDFQKGDIAEGYSVSREKKESFPLTVTSAQKNPTAFYLCASEARVTANYGYTFGSGTRLTVV.